The TCR beta chain under discussion was sequenced for a study of Ad26.COV2.S vaccination and SARS-CoV-2 variants. The study's findings and limits: Vaccinated and placebo-treated recipients had similar non-spike TCR breadth.

As regards this clone: No antigen is known for it.

Profiling relied on immunoSEQ multiplex PCR, and the TCRdb table lists in-frame clones only, not all of them. The sample holds over 250,000 clones, about 90% seen once. Indicated treatment: about 20 received Ad26.COV2.S at low or high dose, single or two shots; 5 received placebo; per-sample allocation not given. After the first vaccine or placebo injection, samples were drawn on day 63. Germline CDR1 MNHEY, CDR2 SVGAGI. The germline V and J ends were trimmed by 6 bases and 7 bases, with 15 bases remaining between them. The CDR3 is 13 residues long. Specimen: peripheral blood, collected in a trial of Ad26.COV2.S vaccine versus placebo. The TCR was taken from a person between 18 and 59 years old who received the Ad26.COV2.S COVID-19 vaccine or a placebo. The chain uses TRBV6-5 and TRBJ1-1, with a weak D call TRBD1 (5 bases). CDR3 region: CASSLHRDFEAFF. The CDR3, as DNA: TGTGCCAGCAGCCTACACCGGGACTTTGAAGCTTTCTTT.